This T cell receptor (beta chain) was captured in a study of blood T cell repertoires in COVID-19 (dated by TCRdb to the early 2020s). Describing the broader study: Collaborator samples came from the United States, Italy and Spain and covered acute and convalescent phases of COVID-19. The material from the prospective study consisted of cDNA or gDNA derived from T cells, B-cell-depleted T cells, or PBMCs. Where available, HLA class I and class II types were obtained from metadata supplied by the sample provider rather than from assay-based typing. Deeply sampled blood TCRbeta repertoires from subjects exposed to, actively infected with, or recovered from COVID-19 were included in the dataset. The repertoires were released in a freely available public database intended as a resource for research on the immune response to SARS-CoV-2. Samples came from the ongoing ImmuneRACE study (first 160 participants) plus 1,254 subjects from 6 global collaborators. The sample metadata nearly always contained a de-identified subject ID, COVID-19 status, age in years and sex. On the study overall, not on this receptor specifically: The quantity of clinical and demographic metadata differed by source and by participant and was supplied without curation.

Collaborating institutions collected whole blood in K2EDTA tubes following their own protocols. For TCRbeta analysis, collaborators shipped samples in one of three forms: frozen whole blood, isolated PBMCs, or DNA extracted from either of those sample types. The immunoSEQ Assay, a bias-controlled multiplex PCR, was used to amplify TCRbeta CDR3 regions from genomic DNA. The paper's processing steps were these. Within the assay, amplification of reference gene primers was used to estimate how many nucleated cells each sample contained. Sequence reads were collapsed and filtered to measure the absolute abundance of every unique TCRbeta CDR3 rearrangement. For each sample, productive Simpson clonality was calculated as the square root of Simpson's diversity index over productive rearrangements. As stored in TCRdb, this immuneACCESS dataset retains in-frame rearrangements with V and J assigned. A fraction of the clones does not appear; measured against another copy, unresolved V genes explain less than half of the discrepancy, and the remainder lacks a known reason. V and J calls plus clone size are reproduced from that table; the DNA served to infer D and trimming. The sample table contains 100,000 or so clones; only one count was recorded for 81% of them. In total, the top ten clones hold 10% of the sample.

As to this clone: There is no known antigen for this receptor. Base qualities were left out, and no much larger clone turns up one base away.

The cysteine opens and the phenylalanine closes a CDR3 of 13 amino acids. Left in the record is the CDR3 DNA by itself, 39 bases read in frame from the first base. V drops 2 bases and J drops 4 bases, leaving 8 bases in between. CDR1 and CDR2 were assigned from the germline V gene as MNHEY and SVGEGT. The material sequenced was peripheral blood. The sequence joins TRBV6-2 or TRBV6-3 to TRBJ1-2; a confident D gene designation cannot be given. This receptor was obtained from a human donor in a cohort sampled during active COVID-19. The DNA reads TGTGCCAGCAGTTACGGAGAGATCTATGGCTACACCTTC. This translates into CASSYGEIYGYTF.